This T cell receptor beta chain was recorded in a study of response to subunit inactivated influenza vaccine. Study observations and caveats: The authors suggested that every seasonal influenza vaccination recruits few new T cells.

Losses at the gene ends were 4 bases for V and 5 bases for J; bases not matched to a gene: 7. The CDR3 is made up of 15 amino acids. In germline, CDR1 is MNHNS, CDR2 SASEGT. TCRdb recomputed calls from the RT-PCR reads with MiXCR, one row per CDR3 protein. The sample holds 430,000 or so distinct CDR3 sequences, over 9.5% seen once. On this clonotype: Its antigen is still unknown.

The genes are TRBV6-1 and TRBJ2-3; TRBD2 agrees at 9 bases. Specimen: PBMCs from blood, collected roughly 6 weeks after vaccination. This sequence was found in a man aged 50 to 60 who received an inactivated influenza vaccine. In DNA, the CDR3 is TGTGCCAGCAGTGGGGGACTAGCTGATAAAGATACGCAGTATTTT. Translating gives CASSGGLADKDTQYF.